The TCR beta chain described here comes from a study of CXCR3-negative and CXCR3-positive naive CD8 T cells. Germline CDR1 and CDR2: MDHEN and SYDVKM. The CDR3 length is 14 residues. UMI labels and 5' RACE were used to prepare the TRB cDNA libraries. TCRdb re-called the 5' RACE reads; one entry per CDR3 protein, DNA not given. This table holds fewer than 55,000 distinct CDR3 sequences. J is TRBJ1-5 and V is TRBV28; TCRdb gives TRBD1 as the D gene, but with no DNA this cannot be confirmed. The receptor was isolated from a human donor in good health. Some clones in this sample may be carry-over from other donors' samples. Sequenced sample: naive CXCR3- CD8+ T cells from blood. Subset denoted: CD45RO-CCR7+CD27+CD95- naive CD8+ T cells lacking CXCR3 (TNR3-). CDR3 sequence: CASSVTGGGQPQHF.